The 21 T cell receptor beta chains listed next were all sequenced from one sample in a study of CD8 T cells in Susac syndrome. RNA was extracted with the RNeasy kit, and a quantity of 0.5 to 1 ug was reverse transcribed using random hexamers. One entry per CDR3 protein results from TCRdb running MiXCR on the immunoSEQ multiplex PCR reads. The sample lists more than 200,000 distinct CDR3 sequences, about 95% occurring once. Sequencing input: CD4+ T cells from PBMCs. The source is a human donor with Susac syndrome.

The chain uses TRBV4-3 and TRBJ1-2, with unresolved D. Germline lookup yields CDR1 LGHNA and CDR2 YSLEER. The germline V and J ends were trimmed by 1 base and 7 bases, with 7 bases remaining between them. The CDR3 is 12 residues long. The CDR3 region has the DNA TGCGCCAGCAGCCAAGGTAACACTGGCTACACCTTC. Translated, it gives CASSQGNTGYTF.

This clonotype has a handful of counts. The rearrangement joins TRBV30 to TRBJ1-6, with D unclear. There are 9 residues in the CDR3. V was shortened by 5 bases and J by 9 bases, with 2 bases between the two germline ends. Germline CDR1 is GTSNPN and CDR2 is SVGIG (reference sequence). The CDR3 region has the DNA TGTGCCTGGGGTTCACCCCTCCACTTT. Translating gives CAWGSPLHF.

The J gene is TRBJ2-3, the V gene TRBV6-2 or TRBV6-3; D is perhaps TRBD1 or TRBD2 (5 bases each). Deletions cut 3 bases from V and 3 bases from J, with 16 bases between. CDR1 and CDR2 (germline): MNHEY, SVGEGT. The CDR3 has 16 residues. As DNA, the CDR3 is TGTGCCAGCAGTTATGAGGGGACCTACCTGACAGATACGCAGTATTTT. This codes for CASSYEGTYLTDTQYF.

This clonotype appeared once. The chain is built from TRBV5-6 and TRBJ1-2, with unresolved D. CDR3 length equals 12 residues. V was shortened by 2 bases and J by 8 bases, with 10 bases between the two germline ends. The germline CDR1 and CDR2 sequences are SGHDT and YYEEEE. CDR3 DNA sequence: TGTGCCAGCAGCTTACTCCCTGGCGGCTACACCTTC. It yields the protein CASSLLPGGYTF.

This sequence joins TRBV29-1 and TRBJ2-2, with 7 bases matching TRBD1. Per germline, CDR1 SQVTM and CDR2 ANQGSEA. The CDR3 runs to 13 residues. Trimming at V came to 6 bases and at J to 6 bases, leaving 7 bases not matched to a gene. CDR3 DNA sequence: TGCAGCGTGAGACAGGGTGGGTCCGGGGAGCTGTTTTTT. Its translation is CSVRQGGSGELFF.

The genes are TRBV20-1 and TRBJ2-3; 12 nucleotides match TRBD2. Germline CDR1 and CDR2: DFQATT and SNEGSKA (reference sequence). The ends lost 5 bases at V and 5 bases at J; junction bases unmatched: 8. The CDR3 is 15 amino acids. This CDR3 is CSAVRLAGAGDTQYF. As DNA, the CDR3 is TGCAGTGCTGTAAGACTAGCGGGGGCGGGAGATACGCAGTATTTT.

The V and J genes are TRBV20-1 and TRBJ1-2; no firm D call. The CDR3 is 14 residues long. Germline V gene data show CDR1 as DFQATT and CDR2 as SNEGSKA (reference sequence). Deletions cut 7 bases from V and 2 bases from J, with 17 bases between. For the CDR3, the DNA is TGCAGTGTTCCGACGGGCGTTGAGAACTATGGCTACACCTTC. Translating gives CSVPTGVENYGYTF.

In DNA form, the CDR3 reads TGTGCCAGCAGCGCGGGGGCGCCGGAGGGAACTAATGAAAAACTGTTTTTT. It translates to CASSAGAPEGTNEKLFF. The chain has TRBV12-3 or TRBV12-4 and TRBJ1-4; possibly TRBD1 for D (6 bases). V was clipped by 6 bases and J by 1 base, with 18 bases between them. The CDR3 extends over 17 amino acids.

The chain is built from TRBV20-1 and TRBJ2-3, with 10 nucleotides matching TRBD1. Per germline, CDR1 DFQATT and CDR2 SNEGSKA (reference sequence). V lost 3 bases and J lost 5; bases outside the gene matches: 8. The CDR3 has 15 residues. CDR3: CSASFLGQGIDTQYF. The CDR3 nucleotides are TGCAGTGCTAGCTTCTTGGGACAGGGGATAGATACGCAGTATTTT.

The CDR3, as DNA: TGCAGCGTTGTATCAGGGGGCTCCGGGGAGCTGTTTTTT. Translating gives CSVVSGGSGELFF. The chain uses TRBV29-1 and TRBJ2-2; 8 positions match TRBD1. This CDR3 comprises 13 residues. V lost 4 bases to trimming and J lost 6 bases; unmatched junction nucleotides: 4. From germline, CDR1 is SQVTM and CDR2 ANQGSEA.

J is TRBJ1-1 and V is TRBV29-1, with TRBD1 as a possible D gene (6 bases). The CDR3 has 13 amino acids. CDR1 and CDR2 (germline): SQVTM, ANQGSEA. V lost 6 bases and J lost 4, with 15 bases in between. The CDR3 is CSVRGQIGTEAFF. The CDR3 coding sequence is TGCAGCGTCCGAGGACAGATTGGCACTGAAGCTTTCTTT.

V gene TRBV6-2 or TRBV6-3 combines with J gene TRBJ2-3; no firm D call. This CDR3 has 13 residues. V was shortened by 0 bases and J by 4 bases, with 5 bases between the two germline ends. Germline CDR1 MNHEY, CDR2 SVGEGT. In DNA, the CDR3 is TGTGCCAGCAGTTACTCAGGCCCAGATACGCAGTATTTT. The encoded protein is CASSYSGPDTQYF.

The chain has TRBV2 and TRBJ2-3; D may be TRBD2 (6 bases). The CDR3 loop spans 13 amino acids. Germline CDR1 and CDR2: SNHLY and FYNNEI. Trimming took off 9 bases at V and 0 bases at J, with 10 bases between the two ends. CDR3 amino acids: CARGGRSTDTQYF. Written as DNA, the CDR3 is TGTGCCAGGGGGGGAAGGAGCACAGATACGCAGTATTTT.

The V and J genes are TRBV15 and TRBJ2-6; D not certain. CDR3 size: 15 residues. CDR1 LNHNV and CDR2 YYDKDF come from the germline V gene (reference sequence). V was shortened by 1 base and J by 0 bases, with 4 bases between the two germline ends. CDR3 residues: CATSRGGSGANVLTF. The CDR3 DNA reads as TGTGCCACCAGCAGAGGCGGCTCTGGGGCCAACGTCCTGACTTTC.

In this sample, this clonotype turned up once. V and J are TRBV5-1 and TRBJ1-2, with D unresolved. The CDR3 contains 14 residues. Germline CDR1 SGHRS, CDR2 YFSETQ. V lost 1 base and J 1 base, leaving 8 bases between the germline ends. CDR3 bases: TGCGCCAGCAGCTTGACCCAATATAACTATGGCTACACCTTC. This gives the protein CASSLTQYNYGYTF.

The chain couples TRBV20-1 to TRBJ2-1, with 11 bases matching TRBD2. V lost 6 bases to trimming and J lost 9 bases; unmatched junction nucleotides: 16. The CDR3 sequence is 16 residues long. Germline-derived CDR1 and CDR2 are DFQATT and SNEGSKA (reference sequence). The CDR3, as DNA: TGCAGTGCCCCAAAAAGACTAGCGGGGCTGAAGGGTGAGCAGTTCTTC. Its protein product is CSAPKRLAGLKGEQFF.

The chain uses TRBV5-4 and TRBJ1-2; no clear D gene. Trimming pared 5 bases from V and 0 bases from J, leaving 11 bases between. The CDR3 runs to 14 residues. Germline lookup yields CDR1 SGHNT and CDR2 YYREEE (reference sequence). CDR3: CASSPDRTNYGYTF. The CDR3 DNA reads TGTGCCAGCAGTCCGGACCGGACTAACTATGGCTACACCTTC.

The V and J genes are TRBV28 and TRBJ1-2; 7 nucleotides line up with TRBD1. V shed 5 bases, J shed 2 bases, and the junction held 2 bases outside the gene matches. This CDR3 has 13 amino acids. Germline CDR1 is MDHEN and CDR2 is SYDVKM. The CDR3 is CASSEGQNYGYTF. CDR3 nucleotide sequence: TGTGCCAGCAGTGAGGGACAGAACTATGGCTACACCTTC.

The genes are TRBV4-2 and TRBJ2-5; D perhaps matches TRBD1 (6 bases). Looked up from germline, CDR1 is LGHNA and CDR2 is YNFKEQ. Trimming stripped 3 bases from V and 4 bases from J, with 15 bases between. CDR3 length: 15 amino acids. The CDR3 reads CASSQSSGQGETQYF. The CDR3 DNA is TGTGCCAGCAGCCAGTCATCGGGACAAGGAGAGACCCAGTACTTC.

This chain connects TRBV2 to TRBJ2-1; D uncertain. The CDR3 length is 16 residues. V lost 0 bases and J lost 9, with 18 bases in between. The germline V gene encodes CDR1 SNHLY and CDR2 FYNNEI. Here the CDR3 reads CASSEAPSYSLSEQFF. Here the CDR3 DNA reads TGTGCCAGCAGTGAAGCACCCAGCTACTCGCTGAGTGAGCAGTTCTTC.

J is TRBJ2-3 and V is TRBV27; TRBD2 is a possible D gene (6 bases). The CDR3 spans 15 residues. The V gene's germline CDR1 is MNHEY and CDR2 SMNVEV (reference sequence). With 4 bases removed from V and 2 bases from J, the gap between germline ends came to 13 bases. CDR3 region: CASSWVGGVTDTQYF. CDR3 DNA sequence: TGTGCCAGCAGTTGGGTCGGGGGAGTCACAGATACGCAGTATTTT.